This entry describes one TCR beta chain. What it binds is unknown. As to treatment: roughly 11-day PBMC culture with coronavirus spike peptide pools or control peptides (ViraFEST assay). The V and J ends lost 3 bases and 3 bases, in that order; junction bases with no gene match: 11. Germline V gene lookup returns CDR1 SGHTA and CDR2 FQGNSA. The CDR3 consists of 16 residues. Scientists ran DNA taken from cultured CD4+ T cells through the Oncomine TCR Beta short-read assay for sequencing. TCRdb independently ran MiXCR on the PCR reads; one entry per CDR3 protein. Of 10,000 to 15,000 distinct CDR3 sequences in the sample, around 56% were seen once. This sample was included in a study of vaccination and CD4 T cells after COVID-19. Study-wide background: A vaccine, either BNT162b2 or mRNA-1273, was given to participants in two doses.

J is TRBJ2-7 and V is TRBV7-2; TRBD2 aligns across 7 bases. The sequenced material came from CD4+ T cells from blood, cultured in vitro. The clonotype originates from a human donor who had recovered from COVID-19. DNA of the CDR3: TGTGCCAGCAGCTTGGATACTAGCGCACCCCTCTACGAGCAGTACTTC. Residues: CASSLDTSAPLYEQYF.